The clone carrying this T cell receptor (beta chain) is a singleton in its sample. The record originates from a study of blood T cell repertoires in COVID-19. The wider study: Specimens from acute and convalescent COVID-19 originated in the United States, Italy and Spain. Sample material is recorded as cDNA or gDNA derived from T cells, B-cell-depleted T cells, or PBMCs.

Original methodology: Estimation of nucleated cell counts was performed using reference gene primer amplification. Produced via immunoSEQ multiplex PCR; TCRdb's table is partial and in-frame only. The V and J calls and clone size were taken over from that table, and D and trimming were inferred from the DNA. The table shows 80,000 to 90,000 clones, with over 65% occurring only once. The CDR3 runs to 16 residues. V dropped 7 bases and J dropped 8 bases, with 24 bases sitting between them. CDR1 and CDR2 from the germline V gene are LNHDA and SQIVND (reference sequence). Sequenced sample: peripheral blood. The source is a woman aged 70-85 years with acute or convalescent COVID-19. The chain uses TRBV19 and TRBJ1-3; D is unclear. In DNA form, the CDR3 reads TGTGCCAGTAAAAATTACGGTGGGCAGCCCGGGGACACCATATATTTT. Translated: CASKNYGGQPGDTIYF. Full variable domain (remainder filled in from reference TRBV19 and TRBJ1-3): DGGITQSPKYLFRKEGQNVTLSCEQNLNHDAMYWYRQDPGQGLRLIYYSQIVNDFQKGDIAEGYSVSREKKESFPLTVTSAQKNPTAFYLCASKNYGGQPGDTIYFGEGSWLTVV.